One and the same sample provided the 10 T cell receptor beta chains below, sequenced in a study of response to subunit inactivated influenza vaccine. TCRdb recomputed calls from the RT-PCR reads with MiXCR, one row per CDR3 protein. The data contain about 830,000 distinct CDR3 sequences, about a fifth of them singletons. The sequencing here drew on PBMCs from blood, taken roughly 5 days after vaccination. The source is a man aged 45-65 years who received an inactivated influenza vaccine.

This chain connects TRBV4-2 to TRBJ1-5; D uncertain. The germline gives CDR1 LGHNA, CDR2 YNFKEQ. There are 16 residues in the CDR3. V was clipped by 0 bases and J by 7 bases, with 16 bases between them. The CDR3 reads CASSQEWGSGGQPQHF. In nucleotides, the CDR3 is TGTGCCAGCAGCCAAGAATGGGGTAGCGGCGGGCAGCCCCAGCATTTT.

The chain joins TRBV7-3 to TRBJ2-3; 7 positions match TRBD2. Germline V gene lookup returns CDR1 SGHTA and CDR2 FQGTGA. This CDR3 comprises 15 residues. The junction had 3 bases not matched to a gene; V was cut back by 2 bases and J by 1 base. The CDR3 nucleotides are TGTGCCAGCAGCTTAGCGCGGGAGCGCACAGATACGCAGTATTTT. This sequence encodes CASSLARERTDTQYF.

This clonotype was counted only a few times. This sequence joins TRBV5-1 and TRBJ2-3; D unresolved. This CDR3 is 15 amino acids long. Germline assignment: CDR1 SGHRS and CDR2 YFSETQ. V was cut by 0 bases and J by 4 bases, with 12 bases left in between. The CDR3 bases are TGCGCCAGCAGCTTGGGTCCAGGATCGGCAGATACGCAGTATTTT. It specifies CASSLGPGSADTQYF.

This chain uses TRBV10-2 with TRBJ2-5; no clear D gene. Trimming took 6 bases from V and 2 from J, leaving 7 bases between them. The CDR3 loop spans 12 amino acids. The germline CDR1 and CDR2 sequences are WSHSY and SAAADI. The CDR3 nucleotides are TGCGCCAGCAGGGCCGTACAAGAGACCCAGTACTTC. Residues: CASRAVQETQYF.

The rearrangement links TRBV20-1 to TRBJ2-4; D may be TRBD1 or TRBD2 (7 bases each). This CDR3 is built from 15 residues. Per the germline V gene, CDR1 is DFQATT and CDR2 is SNEGSKA (reference sequence). V gave up 2 bases and J gave up 1 base, with 12 bases separating them. The CDR3 reads CSARRQGGAKNIQYF. Here the CDR3 DNA reads TGCAGTGCTAGACGACAGGGAGGGGCCAAAAACATTCAGTACTTC.

This sequence joins TRBV6-5 and TRBJ1-1; D is uncertain. The germline V and J ends were trimmed by 0 bases and 5 bases, with 10 bases remaining between them. CDR3 length: 14 residues. Germline V gene lookup returns CDR1 MNHEY and CDR2 SVGAGI. CDR3 sequence: CASSYSGFGTEAFF. The CDR3 region has the DNA TGTGCCAGCAGTTACTCCGGTTTTGGAACTGAAGCTTTCTTT.

J is TRBJ2-3 and V is TRBV10-3, with a weak D call TRBD2 (6 bases). The CDR3 sequence is 17 residues long. V was clipped by 0 bases and J by 0 bases, with 13 bases between them. CDR1 ENHRY and CDR2 SYGVKD come from the germline V gene. The CDR3 nucleotides are TGTGCCATCAGTGAGTCGTGGCGGGGTCCTAGCACAGATACGCAGTATTTT. It specifies CAISESWRGPSTDTQYF.

This clonotype was found a few times. This sequence joins TRBV7-9 and TRBJ2-7; D gene uncertain. The germline V gene encodes CDR1 SEHNR and CDR2 FQNEAQ (reference sequence). CDR3 length: 14 amino acids. V was cut by 4 bases and J by 6 bases, with 16 bases left in between. For the CDR3, the DNA is TGTGCCAGCAGCTCCCTGGTGGGGTTCCCCGAGCAGTACTTC. Amino acids: CASSSLVGFPEQYF.

This clonotype was detected ten times or more. The chain is built from TRBV7-9 and TRBJ2-2; D is possibly TRBD2 (6 bases). Germline V gene data show CDR1 as SEHNR and CDR2 as FQNEAQ (reference sequence). The CDR3 sequence is 14 residues long. Trimming left V 3 bases short and J 7 bases short, with 12 bases between. CDR3 amino acids: CASSFLRDVGELFF. The DNA for the CDR3 is TGTGCCAGCAGCTTCTTGCGGGACGTCGGGGAGCTGTTTTTT.

The rearrangement links TRBV7-2 to TRBJ2-5; 8 bases are shared with TRBD2. The CDR3 has 15 amino acids. From germline, CDR1 is SGHTA and CDR2 FQGNSA. V shed 4 bases, J shed 5 bases, and the junction held 9 bases outside the gene matches. CDR3 residues: CASSYPRVAGETQYF. The CDR3, as DNA: TGTGCCAGCAGCTATCCCCGGGTAGCGGGGGAGACCCAGTACTTC.